This T cell receptor beta chain came from a study of blood T cells in healthy people across ages. Germline CDR1 reads KGHSH; CDR2 reads LQKENI. Trimming left V 3 bases short and J 0 bases short, with 9 bases between. This CDR3 has 15 amino acids. Together with a sample-barcoded 5' primer, a J-beta primer mix was included in a second PCR lasting about 7 to 11 cycles. TCRdb recomputed calls from the 5' RACE reads with MiXCR, one row per CDR3 protein. The sample includes approximately 780,000 distinct CDR3 sequences, roughly 26% of them seen just once. This same sample was also taken into another study, of T cells of mothers and their children.

The chain combines TRBV18 with TRBJ2-1; D unresolved. The receptor was isolated from a boy between 5 and 17 years old in good health. The sequencing input was blood. The CDR3 sequence is CASSPFSSSYNEQFF. The CDR3 DNA reads TGTGCCAGCTCACCTTTTTCGAGCTCCTACAATGAGCAGTTCTTC. Full variable domain (missing parts from reference TRBV18 and TRBJ2-1): NAGVMQNPRHLVRRRGQEARLRCSPMKGHSHVYWYRQLPEEGLKFMVYLQKENIIDESGMPKERFSAEFPKEGPSILRIQQVVRGDSAAYFCASSPFSSSYNEQFFGPGTRLTVL.